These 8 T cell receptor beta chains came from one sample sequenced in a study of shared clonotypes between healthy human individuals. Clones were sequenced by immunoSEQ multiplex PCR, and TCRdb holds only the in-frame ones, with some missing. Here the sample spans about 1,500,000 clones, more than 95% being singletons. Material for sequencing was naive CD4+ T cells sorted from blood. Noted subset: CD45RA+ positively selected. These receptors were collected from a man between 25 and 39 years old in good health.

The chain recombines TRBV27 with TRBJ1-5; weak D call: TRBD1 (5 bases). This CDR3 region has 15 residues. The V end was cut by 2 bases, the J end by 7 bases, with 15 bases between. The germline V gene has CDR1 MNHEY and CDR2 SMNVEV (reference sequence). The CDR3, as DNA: TGTGCCAGCAGTTTAGAGGGACGGGTCAGGCAGCCCCAGCATTTT. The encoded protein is CASSLEGRVRQPQHF.

This CDR3 is CASSPGQGWGETQYF. As DNA, the CDR3 is TGTGCCAGCAGCCCCGGACAGGGATGGGGAGAGACCCAGTACTTC. The J gene is TRBJ2-5, the V gene TRBV5-6, with TRBD1 identical over 8 bases. Trimming took 4 bases from V and 4 from J; bases not matched to a gene: 9. Germline assignment: CDR1 SGHDT and CDR2 YYEEEE. The CDR3 loop spans 15 amino acids.

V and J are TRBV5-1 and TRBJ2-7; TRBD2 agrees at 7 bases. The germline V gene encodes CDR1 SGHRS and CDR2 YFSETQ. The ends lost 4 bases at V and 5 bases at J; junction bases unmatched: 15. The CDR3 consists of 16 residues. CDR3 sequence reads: CASSPKSGTTRDEQYF. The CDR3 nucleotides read TGCGCCAGCAGCCCAAAATCTGGGACTACGCGCGACGAGCAGTACTTC.

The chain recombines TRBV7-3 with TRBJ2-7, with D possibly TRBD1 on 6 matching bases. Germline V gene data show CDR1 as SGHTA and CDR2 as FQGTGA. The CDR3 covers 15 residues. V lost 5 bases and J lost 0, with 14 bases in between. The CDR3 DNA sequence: TGTGCCAGCAGCCTTACCGGGACATACTCCTACGAGCAGTACTTC. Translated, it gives CASSLTGTYSYEQYF.

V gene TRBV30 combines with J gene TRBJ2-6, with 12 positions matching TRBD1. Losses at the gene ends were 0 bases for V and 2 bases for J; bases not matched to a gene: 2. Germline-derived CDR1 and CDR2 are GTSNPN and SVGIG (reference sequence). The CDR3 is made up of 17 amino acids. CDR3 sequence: CAWSVGTGGAGANVLTF. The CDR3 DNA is TGTGCCTGGAGTGTGGGGACAGGGGGCGCTGGGGCCAACGTCCTGACTTTC.

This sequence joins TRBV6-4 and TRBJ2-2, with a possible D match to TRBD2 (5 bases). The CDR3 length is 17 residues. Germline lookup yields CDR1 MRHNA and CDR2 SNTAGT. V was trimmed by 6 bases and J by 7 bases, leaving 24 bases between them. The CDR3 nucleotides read TGTGCCAGCAGAACAGCAATACTAGTAATTTTGGGCGGGGAGCTGTTTTTT. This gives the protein CASRTAILVILGGELFF.

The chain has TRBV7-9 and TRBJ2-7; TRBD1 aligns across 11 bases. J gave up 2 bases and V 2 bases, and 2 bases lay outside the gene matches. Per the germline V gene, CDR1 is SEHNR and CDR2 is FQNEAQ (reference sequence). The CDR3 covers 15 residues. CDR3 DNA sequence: TGTGCCAGCAGCTTACCGGGACAGGGGGCCTACGAGCAGTACTTC. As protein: CASSLPGQGAYEQYF.

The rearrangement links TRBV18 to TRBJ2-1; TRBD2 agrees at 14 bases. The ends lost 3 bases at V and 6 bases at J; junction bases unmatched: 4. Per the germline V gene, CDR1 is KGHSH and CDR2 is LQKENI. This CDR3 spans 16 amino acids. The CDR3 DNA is TGTGCCAGCTCACCGGGACTAGCGGGAGTGGTCAATGAGCAGTTCTTC. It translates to CASSPGLAGVVNEQFF.